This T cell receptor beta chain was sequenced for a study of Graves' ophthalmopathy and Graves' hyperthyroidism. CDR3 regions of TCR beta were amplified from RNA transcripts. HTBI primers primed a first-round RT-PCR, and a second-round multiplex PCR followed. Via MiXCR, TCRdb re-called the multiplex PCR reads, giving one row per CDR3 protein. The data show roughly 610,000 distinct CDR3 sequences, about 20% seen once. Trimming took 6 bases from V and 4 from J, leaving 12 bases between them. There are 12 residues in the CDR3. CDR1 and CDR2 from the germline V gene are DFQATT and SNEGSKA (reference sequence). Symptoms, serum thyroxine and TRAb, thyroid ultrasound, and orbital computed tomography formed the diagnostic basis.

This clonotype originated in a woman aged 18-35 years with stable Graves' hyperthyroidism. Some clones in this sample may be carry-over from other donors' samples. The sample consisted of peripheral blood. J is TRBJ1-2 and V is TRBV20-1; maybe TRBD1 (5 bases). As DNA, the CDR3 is TGCAGTGCCCGGGGGTCGCCCTATGGCTACACCTTC. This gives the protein CSARGSPYGYTF.